This T cell receptor beta chain was identified during a study of CXCR3-negative and CXCR3-positive naive CD8 T cells. To note about this clonotype: Its antigen is not known.

Preparation of TRB cDNA libraries relied on 5' RACE carrying UMI labels. TCRdb re-called the 5' RACE reads and gives one entry per CDR3 protein, without DNA. This specimen shows about 53,000 distinct CDR3 sequences; the ten leading clones hold roughly 0.42%. Study-level findings and limits: With respect to TRBV-TRBJ usage, naive CXCR3-negative and CXCR3-positive cells were similar; memory differed.

This CDR3 has 13 amino acids. The germline V gene encodes CDR1 ENHRY and CDR2 SYGVKD. Input material: naive CXCR3- CD8+ T cells from blood. The subset was: CD45RO-CCR7+CD27+CD95- naive CD8+ T cells lacking CXCR3 (TNR3-). The receptor comes from a human donor in good health. Some clones in this sample may be carry-over from other donors' samples. V and J are TRBV10-3 and TRBJ1-2; the D call from TCRdb, TRBD1, cannot be confirmed without DNA. The CDR3 is CAIGDRGNYGYTF.